This T cell receptor (beta chain) was recovered during a study of T cell repertoires in cytomegalovirus infection. Study context: In the study, CMV epitopes included recently identified HLA-C-restricted and well-studied HLA-B-restricted ones. Both CMV infection and a matching HLA type were indicated by public TCR beta signatures. Findings and caveats of the study: In two of eight donors, the top clonotype was HLA-C-restricted CMV-specific. The cumulative frequency of public TCR beta families distinguished individuals who carried CMV together with the relevant HLA.

This clonotype appeared a few times. Its antigen is not known. TCRdb processed the reads anew with MiXCR; each CDR3 protein has one entry. The sample lists some 920,000 distinct CDR3 sequences; approximately 32% were seen once. The CDR3 length is 14 residues. V was trimmed by 5 bases and J by 2 bases, leaving 12 bases between them. Germline V gene lookup returns CDR1 MNHNY and CDR2 SVGAGI (reference sequence). The sample in question was cultured CD8+ T cells from PBMCs, obtained from culture after CMV antigen stimulation. The receptor was derived from a human donor in good health (CMV status not recorded). Some clones in this sample may be carry-over from other donors' samples. The chain links TRBV6-6 to TRBJ1-1; tentative D call: TRBD1 (5 bases). This CDR3 reads CASSTLDSNTEAFF. The CDR3 DNA is TGTGCCAGCAGTACTCTAGACAGCAACACTGAAGCTTTCTTT.